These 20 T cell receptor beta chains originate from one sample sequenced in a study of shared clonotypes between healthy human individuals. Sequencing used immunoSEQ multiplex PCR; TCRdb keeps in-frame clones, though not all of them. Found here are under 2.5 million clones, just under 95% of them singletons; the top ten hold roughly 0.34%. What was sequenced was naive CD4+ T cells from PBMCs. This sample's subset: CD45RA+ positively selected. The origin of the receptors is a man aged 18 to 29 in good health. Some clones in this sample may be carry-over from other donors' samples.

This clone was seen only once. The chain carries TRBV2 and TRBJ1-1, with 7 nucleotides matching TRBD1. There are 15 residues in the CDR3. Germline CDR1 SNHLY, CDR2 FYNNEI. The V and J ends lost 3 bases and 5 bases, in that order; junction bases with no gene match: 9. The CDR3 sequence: CASSDPGGYQTEAFF. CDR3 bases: TGTGCCAGCAGTGACCCAGGGGGATATCAGACTGAAGCTTTCTTT.

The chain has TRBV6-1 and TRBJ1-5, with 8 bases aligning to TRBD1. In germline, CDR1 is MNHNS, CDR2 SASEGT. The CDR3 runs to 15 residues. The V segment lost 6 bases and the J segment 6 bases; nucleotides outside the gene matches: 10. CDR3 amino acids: CASSVDRGYGQPQHF. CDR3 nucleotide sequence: TGTGCCAGCAGCGTAGACAGGGGCTATGGTCAGCCCCAGCATTTT.

The CDR3: CASFPAGDAETQYF. Here the CDR3 DNA reads TGCGCCAGCTTCCCAGCGGGAGACGCGGAGACCCAGTACTTC. The chain couples TRBV5-1 to TRBJ2-5, with 8 bases matching TRBD2. After removal of 7 bases from V and 5 bases from J, the junction contained 10 bases not matched to a gene. This CDR3 is built from 14 residues. Germline-derived CDR1 and CDR2 are SGHRS and YFSETQ. Using reference TRBV5-1 and TRBJ2-5 for the parts outside the CDR3, the full variable domain is KAGVTQTPRYLIKTRGQQVTLSCSPISGHRSVSWYQQTPGQGLQFLFEYFSETQRNKGNFPGRFSGRQFSNSRSEMNVSTLELGDSALYLCASFPAGDAETQYFGPGTRLLVL.

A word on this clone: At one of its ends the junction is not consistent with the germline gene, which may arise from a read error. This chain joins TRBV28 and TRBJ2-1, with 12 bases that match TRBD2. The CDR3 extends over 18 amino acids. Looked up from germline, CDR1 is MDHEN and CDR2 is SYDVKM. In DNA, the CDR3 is TGTGCCAGTAGTTACGCCGGGCTAGCGGGAGGGTCCGCGGATGAGCAGTTCTTC. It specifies CASSYAGLAGGSADEQFF.

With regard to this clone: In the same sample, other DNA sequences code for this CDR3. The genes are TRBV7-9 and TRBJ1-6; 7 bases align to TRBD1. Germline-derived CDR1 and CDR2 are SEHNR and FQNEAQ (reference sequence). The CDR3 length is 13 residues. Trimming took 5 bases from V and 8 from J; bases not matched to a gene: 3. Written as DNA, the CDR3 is TGTGCCAGCAGCCCAACAGGGGATTCACCCCTCCACTTT. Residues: CASSPTGDSPLHF.

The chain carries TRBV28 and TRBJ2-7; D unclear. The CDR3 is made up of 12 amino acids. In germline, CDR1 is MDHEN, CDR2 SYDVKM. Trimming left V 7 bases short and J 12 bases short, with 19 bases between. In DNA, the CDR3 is TGTGCCAGCACTTCAATAGATACGAAACGGTACTTC. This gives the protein CASTSIDTKRYF.

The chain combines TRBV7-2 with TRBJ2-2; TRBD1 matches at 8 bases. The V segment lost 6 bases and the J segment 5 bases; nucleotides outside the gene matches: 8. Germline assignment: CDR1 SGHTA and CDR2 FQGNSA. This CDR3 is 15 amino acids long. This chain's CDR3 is CASSSGGAGTGELFF. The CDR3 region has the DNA TGTGCCAGCAGTTCAGGGGGCGCCGGGACCGGGGAGCTGTTTTTT.

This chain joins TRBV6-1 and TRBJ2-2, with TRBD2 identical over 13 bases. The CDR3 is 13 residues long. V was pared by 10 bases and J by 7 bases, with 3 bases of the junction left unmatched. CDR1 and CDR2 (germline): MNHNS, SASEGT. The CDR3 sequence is CATRLAGGGELFF. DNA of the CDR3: TGTGCCACCAGACTAGCGGGAGGCGGGGAGCTGTTTTTT.

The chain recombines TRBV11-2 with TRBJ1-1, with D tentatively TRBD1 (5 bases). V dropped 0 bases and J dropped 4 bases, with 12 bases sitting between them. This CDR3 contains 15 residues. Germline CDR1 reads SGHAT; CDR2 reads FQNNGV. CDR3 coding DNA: TGTGCCAGCAGCTTAGACCCCGGAGGGGCCACTGAAGCTTTCTTT. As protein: CASSLDPGGATEAFF.

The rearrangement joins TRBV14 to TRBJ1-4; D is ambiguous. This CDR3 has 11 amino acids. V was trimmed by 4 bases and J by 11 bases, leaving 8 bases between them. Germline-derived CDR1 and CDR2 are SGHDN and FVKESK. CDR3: CASSLGGKLFF. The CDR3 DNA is TGTGCCAGCAGCCTAGGCGGGAAACTGTTTTTT. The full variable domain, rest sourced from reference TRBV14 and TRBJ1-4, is EAGVTQFPSHSVIEKGQTVTLRCDPISGHDNLYWYRRVMGKEIKFLLHFVKESKQDESGMPNNRFLAERTGGTYSTLKVQPAELEDSGVYFCASSLGGKLFFGSGTQLSVL.

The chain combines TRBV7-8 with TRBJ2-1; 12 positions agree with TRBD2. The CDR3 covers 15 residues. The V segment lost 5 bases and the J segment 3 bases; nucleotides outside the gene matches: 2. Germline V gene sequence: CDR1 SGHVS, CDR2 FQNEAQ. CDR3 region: CASSKTSGSYNEQFF. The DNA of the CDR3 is TGTGCCAGCAGCAAGACTAGCGGGAGCTACAATGAGCAGTTCTTC.

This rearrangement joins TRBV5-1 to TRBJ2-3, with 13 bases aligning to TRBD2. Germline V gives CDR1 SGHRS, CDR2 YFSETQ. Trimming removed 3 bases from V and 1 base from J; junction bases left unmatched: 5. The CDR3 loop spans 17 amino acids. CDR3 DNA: TGCGCCAGCAGCTCCGGAGGACTAGCGGGAGGCACAGATACGCAGTATTTT. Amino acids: CASSSGGLAGGTDTQYF.

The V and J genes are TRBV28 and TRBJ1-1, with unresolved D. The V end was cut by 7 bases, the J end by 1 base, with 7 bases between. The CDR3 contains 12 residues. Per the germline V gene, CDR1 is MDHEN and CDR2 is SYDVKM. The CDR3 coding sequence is TGTGCCAGCACGCGGGAGAACACTGAAGCTTTCTTT. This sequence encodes CASTRENTEAFF.

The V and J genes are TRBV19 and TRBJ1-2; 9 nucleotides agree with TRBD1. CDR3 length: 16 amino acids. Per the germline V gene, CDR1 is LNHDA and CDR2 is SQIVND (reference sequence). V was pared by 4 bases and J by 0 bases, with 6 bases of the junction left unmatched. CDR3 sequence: CASSTGQGGTNYGYTF. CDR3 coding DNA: TGTGCCAGTAGTACGGGACAGGGCGGGACTAACTATGGCTACACCTTC.

CDR3 DNA sequence: TGTGCCAGCAGCGCAGAGGGGTACTATAACACTGAAGCTTTCTTT. Protein sequence: CASSAEGYYNTEAFF. This rearrangement joins TRBV7-2 to TRBJ1-1; a weak D match, TRBD1 (5 bases). Trimming shortened V by 5 bases and J by 2 bases, and 15 bases separated the two germline ends. CDR3 size: 15 residues. Germline V CDR1 and CDR2: SGHTA, FQGNSA.

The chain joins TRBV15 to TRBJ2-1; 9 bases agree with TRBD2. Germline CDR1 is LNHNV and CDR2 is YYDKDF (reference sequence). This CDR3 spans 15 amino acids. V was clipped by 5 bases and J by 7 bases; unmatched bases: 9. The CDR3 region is CATSQSGGRRNEQFF. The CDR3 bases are TGTGCCACCAGCCAAAGCGGGGGGAGGCGGAATGAGCAGTTCTTC.

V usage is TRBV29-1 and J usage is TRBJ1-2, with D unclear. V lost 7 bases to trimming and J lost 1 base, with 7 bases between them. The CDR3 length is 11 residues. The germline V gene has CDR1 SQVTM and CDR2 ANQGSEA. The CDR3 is CSGSYNYGYTF. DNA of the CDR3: TGCAGCGGAAGCTATAACTATGGCTACACCTTC.

The CDR3 here is CASTPGTDPRENEQFF. DNA of the CDR3: TGTGCCAGCACCCCCGGGACAGACCCCCGAGAGAATGAGCAGTTCTTC. The rearrangement joins TRBV21-1 to TRBJ2-1; the table calls TRBD1, which could not be checked here. TRBV21-1 constitutes a pseudogene. There are 16 residues in the CDR3.

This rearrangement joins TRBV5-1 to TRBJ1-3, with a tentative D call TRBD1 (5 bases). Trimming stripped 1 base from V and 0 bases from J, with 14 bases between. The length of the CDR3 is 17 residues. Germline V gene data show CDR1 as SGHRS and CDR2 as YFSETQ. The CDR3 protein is CASSLSGVTVSGNTIYF. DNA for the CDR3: TGCGCCAGCAGCTTGTCCGGTGTGACAGTCTCTGGAAACACCATATATTTT.

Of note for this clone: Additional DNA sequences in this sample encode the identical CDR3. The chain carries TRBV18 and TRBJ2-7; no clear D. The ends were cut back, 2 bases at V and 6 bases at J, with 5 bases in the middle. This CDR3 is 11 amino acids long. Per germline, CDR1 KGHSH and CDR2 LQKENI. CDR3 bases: TGTGCCAGCTCACCAGGATTCGAGCAGTACTTC. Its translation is CASSPGFEQYF.